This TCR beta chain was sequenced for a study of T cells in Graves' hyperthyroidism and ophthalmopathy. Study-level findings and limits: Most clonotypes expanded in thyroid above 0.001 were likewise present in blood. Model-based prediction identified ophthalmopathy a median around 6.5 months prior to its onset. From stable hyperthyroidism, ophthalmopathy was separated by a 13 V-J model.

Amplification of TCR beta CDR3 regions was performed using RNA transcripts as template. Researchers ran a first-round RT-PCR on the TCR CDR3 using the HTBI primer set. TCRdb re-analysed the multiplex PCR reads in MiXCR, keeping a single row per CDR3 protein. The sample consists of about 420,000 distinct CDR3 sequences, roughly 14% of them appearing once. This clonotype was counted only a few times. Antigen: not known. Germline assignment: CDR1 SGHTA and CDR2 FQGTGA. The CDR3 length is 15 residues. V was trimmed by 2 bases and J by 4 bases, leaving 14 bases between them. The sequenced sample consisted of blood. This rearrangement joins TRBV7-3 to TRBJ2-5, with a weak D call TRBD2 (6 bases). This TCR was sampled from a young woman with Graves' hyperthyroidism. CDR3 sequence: CASSLGDGGRETQYF. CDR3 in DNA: TGTGCCAGCAGCTTAGGGGACGGGGGTCGAGAGACCCAGTACTTC.